This is a list of T cell receptor beta chains from one sample in a study of T cell changes during pregnancy in multiple sclerosis. The assay was immunoSEQ multiplex PCR, and TCRdb's table has in-frame clones only and misses some. The table includes about 32,000 clones, roughly nine tenths detected once. The material was CD8+ T cells from peripheral blood mononuclear cells, obtained in the second trimester of pregnancy. These receptors were taken from a female donor with multiple sclerosis, enrolled in a pregnancy study. The conserved cysteine and the conserved F or W are not part of the CDR3 here.

J: TRBJ1-6
V: TRBV21-1
CDR3: ASSKGGMAKNSPLH

J: TRBJ1-2
V: TRBV6-4
CDR3: ASRGTGVGGYT

J: TRBJ2-7
V: TRBV28
CDR3: ASSSSLQGSSEQY

J: TRBJ2-1
V: TRBV27
CDR3: ASSLFRDNNEQF

J: TRBJ2-7
V: TRBV5-1
CDR3: ASSLVTGASYEQY

J: TRBJ2-1
V: TRBV27
CDR3: ASSWDRGPYNEQF

J: TRBJ2-2
V: TRBV15
CDR3: ATSSRGSGELF

J: TRBJ2-7
V: TRBV2
CDR3: ASMFRREAYEQY

J: TRBJ1-1
V: TRBV9
CDR3: ASSDGPRGTEAF

J: TRBJ2-7
V: TRBV7-6
CDR3: ASSLATGAEQY

J: TRBJ1-6
V: TRBV6-6
CDR3: ASRQGQGDSPLH

J: TRBJ1-1
V: TRBV6-1
CDR3: ASSEATGGWTEAF

J: TRBJ2-3
V: TRBV9
CDR3: ASSVGTRTDTQY

J: TRBJ2-2
V: TRBV5-4
CDR3: ASSLGWGHTGELF

J: TRBJ2-1
V: TRBV5-6
CDR3: ASSGGGLAGVPYNEQF

J: TRBJ1-6
V: TRBV4-1
CDR3: ASSQPGQNNSPLH

J: TRBJ2-1
V: TRBV27
CDR3: ASSWSRANEQF

J: TRBJ2-5
V: TRBV7-6
CDR3: ASSFTGTGGLETQY

J: TRBJ1-4
V: TRBV5-5
CDR3: ASSRPPGQLNEKLF

J: TRBJ1-3
V: TRBV27
CDR3: ASSFGGGTDTIY

J: TRBJ2-5
V: TRBV27
CDR3: ASSPTSGRAQY

J: TRBJ2-7
V: TRBV9
CDR3: ASAAGGTSYEQY

J: TRBJ1-1
V: TRBV19
CDR3: ASKGVTEAF

J: TRBJ2-7
V: TRBV5-6
CDR3: ASSWGTARLYEQY

J: TRBJ1-2
V: TRBV30
CDR3: AWSAKPTGGVGYT

J: TRBJ2-5
V: TRBV7-8
CDR3: ASSFTSGGLEETQY

J: TRBJ2-7
V: TRBV6-5
CDR3: ASSLAGGGSYEQY

J: TRBJ2-7
V: TRBV5-5
CDR3: ASSDYTGGRHEQY

J: TRBJ2-2
V: TRBV7-8
CDR3: AGTSENTGELF

J: TRBJ1-1
V: TRBV27
CDR3: ASSLSKTARTEAF

J: TRBJ2-5
V: TRBV7-9
CDR3: ASSPGTSGTHQETQY

J: TRBJ2-7
V: TRBV27
CDR3: ASSPGQVNYEQY

J: TRBJ1-2
V: TRBV2
CDR3: ASSGWTGGANGYT

J: TRBJ1-2
V: TRBV4-1
CDR3: ASTPREGLDYGYT

J: TRBJ2-3
V: TRBV27
CDR3: ASSTGTSVADTQY

J: TRBJ2-5
V: TRBV9
CDR3: ASSVTGGTETQY

J: TRBJ2-2
V: TRBV13
CDR3: ASSPLSQGTGTGELF

J: TRBJ2-7
V: TRBV5-1
CDR3: ASSLRTGPSYEQY

J: TRBJ2-3
V: TRBV11-2
CDR3: ASSLELAGGTDTQY

J: TRBJ1-3
V: TRBV13
CDR3: ASSSTVGSGNTIY

J: TRBJ2-5
V: TRBV6-1
CDR3: ASSEVAGQQETQY

J: TRBJ1-1
V: TRBV4-2
CDR3: ASSQWVAGRNTEAF

J: TRBJ2-3
V: TRBV7-9
CDR3: ASSPARGNPDTQY

J: TRBJ2-1
V: TRBV30
CDR3: AWSGLAGSRGSYNEQF

J: TRBJ1-5
V: TRBV6-5
CDR3: ASNSRQGCYLQH

J: TRBJ1-4
V: TRBV21-1
CDR3: ASSLVNPGPGEEKLF

J: TRBJ2-1
V: TRBV30
CDR3: AWREGREQF

J: TRBJ2-2
V: TRBV6-1
CDR3: ASSPGQNTGELF

J: TRBJ1-2
V: TRBV5-5
CDR3: ASSPRTGQFLYGYT

J: TRBJ2-3
V: TRBV4-2
CDR3: ASSQDGSGRGDTQY

J: TRBJ1-5
V: TRBV28
CDR3: ASTSDRGDQH